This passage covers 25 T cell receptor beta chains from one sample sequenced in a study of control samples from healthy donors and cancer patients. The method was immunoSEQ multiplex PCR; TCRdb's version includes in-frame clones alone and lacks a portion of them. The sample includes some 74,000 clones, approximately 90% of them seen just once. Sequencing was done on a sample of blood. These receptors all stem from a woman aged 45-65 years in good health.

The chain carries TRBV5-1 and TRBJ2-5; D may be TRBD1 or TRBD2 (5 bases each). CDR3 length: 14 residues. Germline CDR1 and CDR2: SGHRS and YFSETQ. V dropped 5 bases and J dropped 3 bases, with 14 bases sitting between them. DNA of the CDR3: TGCGCCAGCAGAGTGGCAGGGAGTAAAGAGACCCAGTACTTC. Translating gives CASRVAGSKETQYF. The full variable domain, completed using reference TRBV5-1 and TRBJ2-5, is KAGVTQTPRYLIKTRGQQVTLSCSPISGHRSVSWYQQTPGQGLQFLFEYFSETQRNKGNFPGRFSGRQFSNSRSEMNVSTLELGDSALYLCASRVAGSKETQYFGPGTRLLVL.

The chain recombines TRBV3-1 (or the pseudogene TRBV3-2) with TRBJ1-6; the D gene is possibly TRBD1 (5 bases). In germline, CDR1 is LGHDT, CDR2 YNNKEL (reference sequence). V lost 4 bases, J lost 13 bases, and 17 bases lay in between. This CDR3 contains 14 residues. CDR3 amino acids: CASSLRGAGRPLHF. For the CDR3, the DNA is TGTGCCAGCAGCCTTAGAGGGGCGGGGAGGCCCCTCCACTTT.

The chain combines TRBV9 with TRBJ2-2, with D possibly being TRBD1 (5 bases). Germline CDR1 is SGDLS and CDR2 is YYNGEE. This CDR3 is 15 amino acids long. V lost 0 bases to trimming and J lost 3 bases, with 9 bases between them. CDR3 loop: CASSVGGADTGELFF. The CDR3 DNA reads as TGTGCCAGCAGCGTAGGTGGGGCGGACACCGGGGAGCTGTTTTTT.

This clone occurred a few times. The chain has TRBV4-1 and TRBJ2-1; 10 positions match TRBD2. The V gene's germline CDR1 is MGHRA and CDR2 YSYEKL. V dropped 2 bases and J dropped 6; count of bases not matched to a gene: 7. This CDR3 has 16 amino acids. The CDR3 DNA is TGCGCCAGCAGCCAACGAGCGGGGGGGCTCGCCAATGAGCAGTTCTTC. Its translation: CASSQRAGGLANEQFF.

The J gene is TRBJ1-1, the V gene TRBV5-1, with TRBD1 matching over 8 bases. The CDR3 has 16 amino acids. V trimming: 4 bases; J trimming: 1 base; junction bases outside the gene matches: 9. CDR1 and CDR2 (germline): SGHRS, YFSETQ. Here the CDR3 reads CASSLSQTGANTEAFF. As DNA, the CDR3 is TGCGCCAGCAGCCTCAGCCAGACAGGGGCGAACACTGAAGCTTTCTTT.

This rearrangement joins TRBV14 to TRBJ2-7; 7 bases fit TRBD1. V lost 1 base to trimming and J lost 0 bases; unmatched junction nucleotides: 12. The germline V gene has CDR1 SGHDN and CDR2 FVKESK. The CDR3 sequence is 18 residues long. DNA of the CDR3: TGTGCCAGCAGCCAAGGTTATTTTCCGGGACAGAGCTCCTACGAGCAGTACTTC. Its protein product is CASSQGYFPGQSSYEQYF.

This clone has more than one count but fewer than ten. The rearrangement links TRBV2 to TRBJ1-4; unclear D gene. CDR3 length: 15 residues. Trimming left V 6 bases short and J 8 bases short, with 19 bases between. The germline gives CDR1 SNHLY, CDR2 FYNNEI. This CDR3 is CASRVLRATREKLFF. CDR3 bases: TGTGCCAGCAGGGTACTAAGGGCAACTAGGGAAAAACTGTTTTTT.

For the CDR3, the DNA is TGTGCCAGCAGTGAATCGGCAGGGGCCATCCAGGAAAAACTGTTTTTT. It translates to CASSESAGAIQEKLFF. The chain carries TRBV6-1 and TRBJ1-4, with a tentative D call TRBD1 (6 bases). V was cut by 2 bases and J by 8 bases, with 18 bases left in between. CDR1 MNHNS and CDR2 SASEGT come from the germline V gene. The CDR3 runs to 16 residues.

This CDR3 is CASSIGQGASGNTIYF. The CDR3 DNA sequence: TGTGCCAGCAGCATTGGACAGGGGGCCTCTGGAAACACCATATATTTT. The V gene is TRBV7-6, the J gene TRBJ1-3; 11 bases line up with TRBD1. CDR1 and CDR2 (germline): SGHVS, FNYEAQ. CDR3 length equals 16 residues. V gave up 5 bases and J gave up 0 bases; unmatched junction bases: 3.

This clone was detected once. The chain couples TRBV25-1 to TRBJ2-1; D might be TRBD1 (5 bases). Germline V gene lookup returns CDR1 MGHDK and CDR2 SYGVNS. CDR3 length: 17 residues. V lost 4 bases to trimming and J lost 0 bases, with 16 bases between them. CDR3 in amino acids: CASSVKRQLSSYNEQFF. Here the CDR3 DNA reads TGTGCCAGCAGTGTCAAGAGACAGCTGAGCTCCTACAATGAGCAGTTCTTC. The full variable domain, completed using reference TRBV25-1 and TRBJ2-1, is EADIYQTPRYLVIGTGKKITLECSQTMGHDKMYWYQQDPGMELHLIHYSYGVNSTEKGDLSSESTVSRIRTEHFPLTLESARPSHTSQYLCASSVKRQLSSYNEQFFGPGTRLTVL.

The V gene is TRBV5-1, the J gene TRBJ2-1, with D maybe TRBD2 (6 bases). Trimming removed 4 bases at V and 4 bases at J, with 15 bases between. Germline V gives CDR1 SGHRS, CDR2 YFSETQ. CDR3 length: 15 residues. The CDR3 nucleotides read TGCGCCAGCAGCCAGACCGGGACTGAGTACAATGAGCAGTTCTTC. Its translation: CASSQTGTEYNEQFF.

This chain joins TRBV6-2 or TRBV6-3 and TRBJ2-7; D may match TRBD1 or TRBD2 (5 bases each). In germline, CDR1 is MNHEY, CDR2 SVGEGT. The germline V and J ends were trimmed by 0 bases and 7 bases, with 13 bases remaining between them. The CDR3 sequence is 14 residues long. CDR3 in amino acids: CASSYSISGREQYF. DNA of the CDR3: TGTGCCAGCAGTTACTCGATTTCGGGGCGGGAGCAGTACTTC.

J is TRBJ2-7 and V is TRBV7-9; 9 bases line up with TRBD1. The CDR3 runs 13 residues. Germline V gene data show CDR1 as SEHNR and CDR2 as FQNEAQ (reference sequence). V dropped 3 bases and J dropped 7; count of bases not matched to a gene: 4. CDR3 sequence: CASSLGQGGEQYF. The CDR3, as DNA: TGTGCCAGCAGCTTGGGACAGGGTGGAGAGCAGTACTTC.

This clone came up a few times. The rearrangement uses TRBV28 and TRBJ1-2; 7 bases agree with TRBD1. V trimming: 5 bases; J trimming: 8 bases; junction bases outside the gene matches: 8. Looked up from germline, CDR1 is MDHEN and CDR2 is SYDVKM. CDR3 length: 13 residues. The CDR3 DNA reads TGTGCCAGCAGTCCGGGGACAGTTCAGGGCTACACCTTC. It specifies CASSPGTVQGYTF.

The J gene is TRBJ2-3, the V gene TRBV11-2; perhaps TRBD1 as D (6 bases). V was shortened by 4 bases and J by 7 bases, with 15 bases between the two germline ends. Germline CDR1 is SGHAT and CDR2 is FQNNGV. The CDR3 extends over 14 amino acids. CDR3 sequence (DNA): TGTGCCAGCAGCTCCTCAGGGGTAGGGAATACGCAGTATTTT. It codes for CASSSSGVGNTQYF.

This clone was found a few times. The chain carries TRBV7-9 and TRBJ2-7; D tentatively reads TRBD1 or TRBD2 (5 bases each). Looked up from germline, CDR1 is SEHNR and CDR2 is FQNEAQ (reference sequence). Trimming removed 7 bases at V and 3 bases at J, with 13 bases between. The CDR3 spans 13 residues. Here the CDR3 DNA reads TGTGCCAGCACCGGGACGGGGAGCTACGAGCAGTACTTC. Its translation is CASTGTGSYEQYF.

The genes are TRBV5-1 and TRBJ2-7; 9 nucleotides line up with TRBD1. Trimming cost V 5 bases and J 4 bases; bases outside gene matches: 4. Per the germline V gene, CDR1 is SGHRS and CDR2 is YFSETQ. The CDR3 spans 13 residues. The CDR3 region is CASSRQGGYEQYF. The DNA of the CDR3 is TGCGCCAGCAGTCGACAGGGGGGGTACGAGCAGTACTTC.

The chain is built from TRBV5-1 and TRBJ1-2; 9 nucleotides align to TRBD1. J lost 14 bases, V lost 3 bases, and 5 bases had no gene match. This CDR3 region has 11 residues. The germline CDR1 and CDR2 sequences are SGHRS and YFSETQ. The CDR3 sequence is CASSSGTGNTF. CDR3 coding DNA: TGCGCCAGCAGCTCCGGGACAGGGAATACCTTC.

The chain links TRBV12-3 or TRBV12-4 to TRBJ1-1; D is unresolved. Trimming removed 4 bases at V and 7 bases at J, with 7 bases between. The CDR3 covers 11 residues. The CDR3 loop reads CASSSRNEAFF. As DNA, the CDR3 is TGTGCCAGCAGTTCCAGGAATGAAGCTTTCTTT.

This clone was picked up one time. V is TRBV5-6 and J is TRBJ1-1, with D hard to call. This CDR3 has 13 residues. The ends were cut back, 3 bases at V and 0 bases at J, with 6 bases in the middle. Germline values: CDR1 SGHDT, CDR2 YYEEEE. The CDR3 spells CASSSHMNTEAFF. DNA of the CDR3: TGTGCCAGCAGCTCCCACATGAACACTGAAGCTTTCTTT.

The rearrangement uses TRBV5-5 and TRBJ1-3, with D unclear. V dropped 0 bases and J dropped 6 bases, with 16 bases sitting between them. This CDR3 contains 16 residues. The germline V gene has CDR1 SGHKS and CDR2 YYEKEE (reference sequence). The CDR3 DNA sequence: TGTGCCAGCAGCTTGGATCCGGGATCATTGGTAAACACCATATATTTT. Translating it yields CASSLDPGSLVNTIYF.

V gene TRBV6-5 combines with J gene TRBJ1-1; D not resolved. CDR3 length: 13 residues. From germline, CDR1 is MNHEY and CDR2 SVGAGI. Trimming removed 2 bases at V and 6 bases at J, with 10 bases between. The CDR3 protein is CASSYTIGSEAFF. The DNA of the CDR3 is TGTGCCAGCAGTTACACGATTGGGTCTGAAGCTTTCTTT.

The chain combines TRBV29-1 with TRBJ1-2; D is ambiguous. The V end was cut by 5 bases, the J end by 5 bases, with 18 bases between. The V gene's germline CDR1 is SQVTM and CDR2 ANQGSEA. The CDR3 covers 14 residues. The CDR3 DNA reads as TGCAGCGTTTCCCCCCCTAAAGACAAATATGGCTACACCTTC. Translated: CSVSPPKDKYGYTF.

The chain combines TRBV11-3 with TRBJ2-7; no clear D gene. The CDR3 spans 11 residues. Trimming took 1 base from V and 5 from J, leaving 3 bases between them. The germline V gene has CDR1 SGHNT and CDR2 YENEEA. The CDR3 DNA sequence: TGTGCCAGCAGCTTAGGGGACGAGCAGTACTTC. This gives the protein CASSLGDEQYF.

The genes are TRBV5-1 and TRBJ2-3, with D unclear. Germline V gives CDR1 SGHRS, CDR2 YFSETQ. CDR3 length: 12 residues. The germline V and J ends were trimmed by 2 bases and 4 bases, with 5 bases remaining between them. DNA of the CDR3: TGCGCCAGCAGCTTTTCCGCAGATACGCAGTATTTT. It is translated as CASSFSADTQYF.